This T cell receptor beta chain was documented in a study of control samples from healthy donors and cancer patients. The repertoire was sequenced with immunoSEQ multiplex PCR; TCRdb's copy has only in-frame clones and lacks some. The table lists more than 60,000 clones, roughly 89% of them singletons. The CDR3 sequence is 13 residues long. The V end was cut by 1 base, the J end by 6 bases, with 9 bases between. The germline gives CDR1 LGHNA, CDR2 YSLEER. What was sequenced was PBMCs. This TCR was recovered from a woman aged 45-65 years with colorectal cancer. The J gene is TRBJ1-1, the V gene TRBV4-3; the D is unclear. CDR3 residues: CASSQVAGPEAFF. CDR3 in DNA: TGCGCCAGCAGCCAAGTTGCAGGTCCTGAAGCTTTCTTT.